This passage covers 10 T cell receptor beta chains from one sample sequenced in a study of control samples from healthy donors and cancer patients. Sequencing used immunoSEQ multiplex PCR; TCRdb keeps in-frame clones, though not all of them. The top ten clones hold over 5.5% of a sample with roughly 450,000 clones, 80% to 95% of them seen once. The sample comprised PBMCs. Receptors originate from a man in his forties or fifties with head and neck cancer.

This chain connects TRBV29-1 to TRBJ1-1; 8 nucleotides match TRBD1. J gave up 3 bases and V 7 bases, and 13 bases lay outside the gene matches. The germline CDR1 and CDR2 sequences are SQVTM and ANQGSEA. The CDR3 spans 15 residues. DNA of the CDR3: TGCAGCGCCCGGGGACAGGACGATGGACACACTGAAGCTTTCTTT. This gives the protein CSARGQDDGHTEAFF.

The chain combines TRBV4-3 with TRBJ1-1, with a weak D call TRBD1 (6 bases). This CDR3 is built from 16 residues. CDR1 is LGHNA and CDR2 is YSLEER in the germline V gene. Trimming removed 4 bases from V and 3 bases from J, with 18 bases in between. CDR3 in DNA: TGCGCCAGCAGCCGGGGCGGGGGGCAGCGTTACACTGAAGCTTTCTTT. Its protein is CASSRGGGQRYTEAFF.

The CDR3, as DNA: TGTGCCACCAGCAGAGCTGGGAGGGCCGGGGAGCTGTTTTTT. Translation gives CATSRAGRAGELFF. The chain carries TRBV15 and TRBJ2-2, with 7 bases aligning to TRBD2. The CDR3 has 14 amino acids. Losses at the gene ends were 1 base for V and 6 bases for J; bases not matched to a gene: 2. Germline CDR1 reads LNHNV; CDR2 reads YYDKDF (reference sequence).

This clone was picked up one time. This rearrangement joins TRBV29-1 to TRBJ2-3; 8 bases align to TRBD2. Germline lookup yields CDR1 SQVTM and CDR2 ANQGSEA. Germline trimming cut 4 bases from V and 2 bases from J; bases unmatched to any gene: 8. This CDR3 spans 15 amino acids. This chain's CDR3 is CSVGPGLDITDTQYF. DNA of the CDR3: TGCAGCGTTGGACCGGGACTAGACATCACAGATACGCAGTATTTT.

The J gene is TRBJ1-5, the V gene TRBV3-1 (or the pseudogene TRBV3-2), with 9 nucleotides matching TRBD1. Germline-derived CDR1 and CDR2 are LGHDT and YNNKEL (reference sequence). The length of the CDR3 is 16 residues. J gave up 4 bases and V 3 bases, and 7 bases lay outside the gene matches. The CDR3 reads CASSHSDRGGNQPQHF. The CDR3 region has the DNA TGTGCCAGCAGCCACTCGGACAGGGGTGGAAATCAGCCCCAGCATTTT.

There are a few counts of this clone. The V and J genes are TRBV19 and TRBJ1-2; no clear D. The germline gives CDR1 LNHDA, CDR2 SQIVND (reference sequence). The ends were cut back, 4 bases at V and 5 bases at J, with 17 bases in the middle. This CDR3 comprises 15 residues. The CDR3 region is CASSKEAVFSYGYTF. The DNA for the CDR3 is TGTGCCAGTAGTAAGGAGGCAGTCTTTTCTTATGGCTACACCTTC.

The chain couples TRBV18 to TRBJ2-7, with 8 positions matching TRBD1. Germline CDR1 is KGHSH and CDR2 is LQKENI. The CDR3 sequence is 15 residues long. V was clipped by 3 bases and J by 0 bases; unmatched bases: 4. CDR3 sequence: CASSPRQGSSYEQYF. DNA for the CDR3: TGTGCCAGCTCACCCAGACAGGGGAGCTCCTACGAGCAGTACTTC.

The chain recombines TRBV6-1 with TRBJ1-5; D unresolved. The V gene's germline CDR1 is MNHNS and CDR2 SASEGT. This CDR3 comprises 12 residues. Trimming left V 3 bases short and J 5 bases short, with 5 bases between. In nucleotides, the CDR3 is TGTGCCAGCAGTGACAGCTATCAGCCCCAGCATTTT. It specifies CASSDSYQPQHF.

This clone was observed a single time. The rearrangement uses TRBV25-1 and TRBJ1-3; 7 bases are a match to TRBD1. Germline V gene data show CDR1 as MGHDK and CDR2 as SYGVNS. This CDR3 is 15 amino acids long. V shed 5 bases and J 4 bases; nucleotides not matched to a gene: 8. The DNA of the CDR3 is TGTGCCAGCAGTAAGGAACAGGGGTTAGGAAACACCATATATTTT. Translating it yields CASSKEQGLGNTIYF.

The rearrangement links TRBV12-3 or TRBV12-4 to TRBJ2-5; 8 nucleotides align to TRBD2. Trimming at V came to 4 bases and at J to 7 bases, leaving 2 bases not matched to a gene. This CDR3 contains 12 residues. CDR3 sequence: CASSSAGVTQYF. The CDR3, as DNA: TGTGCCAGCAGTTCAGCGGGAGTGACCCAGTACTTC.